A selection of T cell receptor beta chains follows, all from one sample in a study of blood T cell repertoires in COVID-19. Here immunoSEQ multiplex PCR was the method, and the copy in TCRdb shows in-frame clones only, minus some. The sample contains approximately 75,000 clones, 83% of which appear only once. Sequencing input: peripheral blood. Receptor source: a man aged 25 to 45 with COVID-19, enrolled during active disease. The CDR3 runs from the conserved cysteine through the conserved F or W. A D gene is named only where the DNA matches it firmly. A row's size may be missing; if present it is once, few, many or a size class.

v_gene	len	j_gene	abundance	d_gene	CDR3nt	CDR3aa
TRBV6-5	14	TRBJ2-5	NA	TRBD2	TGTGCCAGCTCCCCGGCGGGGGGTTTCGAGACCCAGTACTTC	CASSPAGGFETQYF
TRBV11-1	15	TRBJ2-7	NA	NA	TGTGCCAGCAGCCGTGGGACTCTGAGCTCCTACGAGCAGTACTTC	CASSRGTLSSYEQYF
TRBV7-3	13	TRBJ2-1	NA	NA	TGTGCCAGCAGCCCCGGAGCATCCTCTGAGCAGTTCTTC	CASSPGASSEQFF
TRBV30	15	TRBJ1-2	NA	NA	TGTGCCTGGAGTGTACTTGGAGGGGCGAACGATGGCTACACCTTC	CAWSVLGGANDGYTF
TRBV28	14	TRBJ1-1	NA	NA	TGTGCCAGCAGCCCTGGACTGATGAACACTGAAGCTTTCTTT	CASSPGLMNTEAFF
TRBV5-3	18	TRBJ1-2	once	NA	TGTGCCAGAAGCCTGCTCGGGAACCCAGGGCGGGAATTTTTGGGCTACACCTTC	CARSLLGNPGREFLGYTF
TRBV7-8	14	TRBJ1-3	NA	TRBD1	TGTGCCAGCAGCACGGGGACAGGGGGAAACACCATATATTTT	CASSTGTGGNTIYF
TRBV6-5	15	TRBJ2-1	NA	NA	TGTGCCAGCACTATCATCGAGAGCTCCTACAATGAGCAGTTCTTC	CASTIIESSYNEQFF
TRBV6-1	15	TRBJ1-2	NA	NA	TGTGCCAGCAGTGAACCCAACAGTAAGAACTATGGCTACACCTTC	CASSEPNSKNYGYTF
TRBV30	13	TRBJ1-1	NA	NA	TGTGCCTGGATGCCACATCCGAACACTGAAGCTTTCTTT	CAWMPHPNTEAFF
TRBV5-4	16	TRBJ2-3	NA	TRBD2	TGTGCCAGCAGCTCGTTAGGCGGGAGCTCTACAGATACGCAGTATTTT	CASSSLGGSSTDTQYF
TRBV11-2	11	TRBJ2-7	NA	NA	TGTGCCAGCAGCTTAGTATACGAGCAGTACTTC	CASSLVYEQYF
TRBV18	15	TRBJ2-2	NA	NA	TGTGCCAGCTCACCTCTCGGACACGACACCGGGGAGCTGTTTTTT	CASSPLGHDTGELFF
TRBV5-5	13	TRBJ2-2	NA	NA	TGTGCCAGCAGCTCGACAGGAAACGGGGAGCTGTTTTTT	CASSSTGNGELFF
TRBV29-1	16	TRBJ1-1	NA	TRBD1	TGCAGCGTAAATGACAGGGTAGGAAGGATGAACACTGAAGCTTTCTTT	CSVNDRVGRMNTEAFF
TRBV15	13	TRBJ2-2	NA	TRBD1	TGTGCCACGGACAGGGCCAACACCGGGGAGCTGTTTTTT	CATDRANTGELFF
TRBV19	16	TRBJ1-5	NA	NA	TGTGCCAGTAGTATAGGCAACCCAGGATCGAGTCAGCCCCAGCATTTT	CASSIGNPGSSQPQHF
TRBV6-5	13	TRBJ2-2	NA	TRBD2	TGTGCCAGCCGATCCGGGGGGAAGGGGGAGCTGTTTTTT	CASRSGGKGELFF
TRBV28	15	TRBJ2-1	few	TRBD2	TGTGCCAGCAGTCGGACTAGCGGGAGGGTGAGTGAGCAGTTCTTC	CASSRTSGRVSEQFF
TRBV19	16	TRBJ2-3	NA	TRBD2	TGTGCCAGTAGTACCCTGGAGCGGGAGGGCACAGATACGCAGTATTTT	CASSTLEREGTDTQYF